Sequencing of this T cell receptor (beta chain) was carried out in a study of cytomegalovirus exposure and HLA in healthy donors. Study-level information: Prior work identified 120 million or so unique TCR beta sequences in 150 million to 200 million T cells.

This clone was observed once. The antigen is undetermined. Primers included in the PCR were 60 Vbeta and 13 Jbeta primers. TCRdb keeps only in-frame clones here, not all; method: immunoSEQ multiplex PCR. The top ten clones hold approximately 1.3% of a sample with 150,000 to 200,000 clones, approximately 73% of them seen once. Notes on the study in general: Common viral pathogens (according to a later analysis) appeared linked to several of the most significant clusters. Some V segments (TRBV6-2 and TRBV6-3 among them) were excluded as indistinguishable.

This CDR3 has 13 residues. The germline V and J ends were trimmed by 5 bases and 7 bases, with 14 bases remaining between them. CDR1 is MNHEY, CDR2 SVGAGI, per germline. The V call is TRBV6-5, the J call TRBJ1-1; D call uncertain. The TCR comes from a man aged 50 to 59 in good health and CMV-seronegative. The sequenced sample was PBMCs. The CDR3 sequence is CASSMKPIGEAFF. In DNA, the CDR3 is TGTGCCAGCAGTATGAAACCGATCGGTGAAGCTTTCTTT.